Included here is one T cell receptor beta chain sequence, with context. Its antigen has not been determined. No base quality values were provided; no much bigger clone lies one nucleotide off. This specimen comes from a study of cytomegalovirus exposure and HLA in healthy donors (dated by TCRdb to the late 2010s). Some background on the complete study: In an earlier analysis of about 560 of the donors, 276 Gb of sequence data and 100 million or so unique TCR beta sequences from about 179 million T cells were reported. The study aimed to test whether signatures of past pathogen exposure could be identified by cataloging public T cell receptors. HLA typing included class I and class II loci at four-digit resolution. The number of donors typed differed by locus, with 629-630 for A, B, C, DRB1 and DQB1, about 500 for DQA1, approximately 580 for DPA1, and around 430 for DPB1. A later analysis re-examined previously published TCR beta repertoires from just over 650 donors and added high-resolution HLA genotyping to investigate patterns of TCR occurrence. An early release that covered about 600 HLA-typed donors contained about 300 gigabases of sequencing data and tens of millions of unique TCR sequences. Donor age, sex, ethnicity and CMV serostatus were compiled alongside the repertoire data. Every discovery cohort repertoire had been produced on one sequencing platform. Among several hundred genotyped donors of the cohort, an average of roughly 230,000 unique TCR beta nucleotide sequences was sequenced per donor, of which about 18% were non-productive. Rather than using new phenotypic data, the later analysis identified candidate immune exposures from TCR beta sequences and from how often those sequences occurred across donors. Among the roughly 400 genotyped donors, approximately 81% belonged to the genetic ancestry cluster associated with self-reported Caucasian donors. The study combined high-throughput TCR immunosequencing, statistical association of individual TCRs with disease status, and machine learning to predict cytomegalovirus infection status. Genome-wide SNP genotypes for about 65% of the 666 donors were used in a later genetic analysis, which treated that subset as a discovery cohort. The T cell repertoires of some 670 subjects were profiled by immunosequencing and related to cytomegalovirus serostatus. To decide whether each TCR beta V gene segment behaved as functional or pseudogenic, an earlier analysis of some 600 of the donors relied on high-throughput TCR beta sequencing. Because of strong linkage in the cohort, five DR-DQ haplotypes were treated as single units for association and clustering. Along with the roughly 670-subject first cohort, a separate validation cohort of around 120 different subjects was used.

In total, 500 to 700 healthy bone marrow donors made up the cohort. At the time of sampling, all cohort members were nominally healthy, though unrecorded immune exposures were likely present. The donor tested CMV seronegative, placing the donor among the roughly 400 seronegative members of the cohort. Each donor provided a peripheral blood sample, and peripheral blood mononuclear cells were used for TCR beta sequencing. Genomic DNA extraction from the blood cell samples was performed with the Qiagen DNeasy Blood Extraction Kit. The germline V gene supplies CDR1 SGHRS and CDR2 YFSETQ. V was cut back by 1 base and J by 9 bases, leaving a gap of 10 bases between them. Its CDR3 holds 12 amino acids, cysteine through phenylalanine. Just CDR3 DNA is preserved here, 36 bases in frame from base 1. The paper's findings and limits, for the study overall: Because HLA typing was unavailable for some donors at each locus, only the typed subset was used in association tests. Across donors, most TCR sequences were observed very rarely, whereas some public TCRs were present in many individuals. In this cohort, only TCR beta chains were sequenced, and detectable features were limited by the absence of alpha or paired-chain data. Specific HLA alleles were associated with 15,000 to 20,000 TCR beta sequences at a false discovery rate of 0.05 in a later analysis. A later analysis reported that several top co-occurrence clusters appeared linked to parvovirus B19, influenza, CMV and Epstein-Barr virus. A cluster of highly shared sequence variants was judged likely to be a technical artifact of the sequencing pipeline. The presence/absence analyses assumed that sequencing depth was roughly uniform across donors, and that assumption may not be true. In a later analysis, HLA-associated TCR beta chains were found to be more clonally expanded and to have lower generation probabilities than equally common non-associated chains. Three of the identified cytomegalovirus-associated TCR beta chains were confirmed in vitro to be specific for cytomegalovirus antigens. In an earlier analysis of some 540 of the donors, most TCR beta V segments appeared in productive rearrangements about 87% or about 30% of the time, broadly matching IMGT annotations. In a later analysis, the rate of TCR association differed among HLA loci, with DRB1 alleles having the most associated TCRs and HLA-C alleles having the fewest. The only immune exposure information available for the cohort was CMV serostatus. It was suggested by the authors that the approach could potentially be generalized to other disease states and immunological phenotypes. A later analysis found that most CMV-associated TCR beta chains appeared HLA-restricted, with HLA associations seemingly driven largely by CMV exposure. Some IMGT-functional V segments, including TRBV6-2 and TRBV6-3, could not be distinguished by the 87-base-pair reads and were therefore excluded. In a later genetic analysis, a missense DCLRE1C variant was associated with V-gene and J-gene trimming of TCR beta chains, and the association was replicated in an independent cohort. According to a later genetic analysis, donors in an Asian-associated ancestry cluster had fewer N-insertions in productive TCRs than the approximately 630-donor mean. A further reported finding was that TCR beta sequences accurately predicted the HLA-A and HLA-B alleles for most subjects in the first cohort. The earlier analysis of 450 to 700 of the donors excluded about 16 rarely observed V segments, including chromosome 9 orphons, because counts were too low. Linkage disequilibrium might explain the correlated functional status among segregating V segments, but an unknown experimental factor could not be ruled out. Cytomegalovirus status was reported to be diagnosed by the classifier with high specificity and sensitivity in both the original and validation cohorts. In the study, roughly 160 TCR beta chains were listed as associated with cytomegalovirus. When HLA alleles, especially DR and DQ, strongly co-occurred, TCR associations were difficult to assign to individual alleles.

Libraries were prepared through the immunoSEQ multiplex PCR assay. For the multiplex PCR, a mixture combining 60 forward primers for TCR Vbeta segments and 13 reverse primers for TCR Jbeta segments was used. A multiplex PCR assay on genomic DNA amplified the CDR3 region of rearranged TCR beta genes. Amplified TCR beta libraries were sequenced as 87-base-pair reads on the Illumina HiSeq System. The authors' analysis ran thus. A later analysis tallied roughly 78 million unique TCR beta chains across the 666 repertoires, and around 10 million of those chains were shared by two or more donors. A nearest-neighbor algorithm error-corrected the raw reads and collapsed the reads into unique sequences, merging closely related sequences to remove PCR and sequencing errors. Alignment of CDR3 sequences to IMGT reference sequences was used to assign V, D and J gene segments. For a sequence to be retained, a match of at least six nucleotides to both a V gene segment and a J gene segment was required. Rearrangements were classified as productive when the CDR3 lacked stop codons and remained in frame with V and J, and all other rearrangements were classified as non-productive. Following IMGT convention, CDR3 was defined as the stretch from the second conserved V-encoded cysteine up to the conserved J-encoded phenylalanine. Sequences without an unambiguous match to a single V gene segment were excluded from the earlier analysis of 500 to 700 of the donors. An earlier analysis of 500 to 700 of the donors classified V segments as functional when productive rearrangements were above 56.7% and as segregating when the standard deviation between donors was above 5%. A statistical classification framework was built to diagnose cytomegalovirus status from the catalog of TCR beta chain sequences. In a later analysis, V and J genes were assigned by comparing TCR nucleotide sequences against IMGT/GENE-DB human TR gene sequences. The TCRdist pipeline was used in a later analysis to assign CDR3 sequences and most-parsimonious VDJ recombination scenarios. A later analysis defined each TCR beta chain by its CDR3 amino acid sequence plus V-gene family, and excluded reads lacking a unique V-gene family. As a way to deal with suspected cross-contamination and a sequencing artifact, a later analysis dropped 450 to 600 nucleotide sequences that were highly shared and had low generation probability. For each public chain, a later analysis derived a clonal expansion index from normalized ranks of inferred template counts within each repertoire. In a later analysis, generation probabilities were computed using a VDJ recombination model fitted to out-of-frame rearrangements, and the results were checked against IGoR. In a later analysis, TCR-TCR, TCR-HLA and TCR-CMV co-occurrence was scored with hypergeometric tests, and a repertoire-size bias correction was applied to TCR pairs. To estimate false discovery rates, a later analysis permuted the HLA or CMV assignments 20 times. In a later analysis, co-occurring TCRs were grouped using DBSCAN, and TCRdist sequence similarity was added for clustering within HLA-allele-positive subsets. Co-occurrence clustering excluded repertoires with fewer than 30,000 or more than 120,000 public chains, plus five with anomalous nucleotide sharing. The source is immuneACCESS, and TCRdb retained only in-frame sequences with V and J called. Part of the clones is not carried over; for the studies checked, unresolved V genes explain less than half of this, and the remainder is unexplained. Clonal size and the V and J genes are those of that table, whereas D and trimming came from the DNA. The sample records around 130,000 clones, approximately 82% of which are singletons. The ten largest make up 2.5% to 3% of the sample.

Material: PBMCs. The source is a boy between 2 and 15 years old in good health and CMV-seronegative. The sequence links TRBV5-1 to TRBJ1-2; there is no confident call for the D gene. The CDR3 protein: CASSLWEDSYTF. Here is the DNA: TGCGCCAGCAGCTTGTGGGAGGATAGCTACACCTTC.